This entry lists 28 T cell receptor beta chains sequenced from one sample in a study of TIL therapy for anti-PD-1-resistant metastatic lung cancer. Time point defined: pre-treatment sample, taken before nivolumab and TIL therapy. The libraries were made with immunoSEQ v3. Repertoires were generated with immunoSEQ multiplex PCR, while TCRdb's copy carries only in-frame clones and drops some. In the table there are tens of thousands of clones, around 69% of which are singletons. This specimen was blood, taken at baseline. The receptors were gathered from a person between 25 and 79 years old with non-small cell lung cancer.

The V and J genes are TRBV14 and TRBJ1-4; TRBD1 aligns across 7 bases. V shed 4 bases and J 8 bases; nucleotides not matched to a gene: 10. Germline CDR1 SGHDN, CDR2 FVKESK. The CDR3 sequence is 15 residues long. CDR3 DNA sequence: TGTGCCAGCAGCCTCTCTAGGGACAGTACCGAAAAACTGTTTTTT. Protein sequence: CASSLSRDSTEKLFF.

The chain uses TRBV18 and TRBJ2-7; 11 nucleotides line up with TRBD2. After removal of 3 bases from V and 2 bases from J, the junction contained 3 bases not matched to a gene. This CDR3 is built from 15 residues. The germline gives CDR1 KGHSH, CDR2 LQKENI. CDR3 bases: TGTGCCAGCTCACCCATAGCGGGAGGGGCCTACGAGCAGTACTTC. Protein sequence: CASSPIAGGAYEQYF.

V is TRBV5-1 and J is TRBJ2-5, with 7 bases that match TRBD2. After removal of 6 bases from V and 7 bases from J, the junction contained 12 bases not matched to a gene. CDR1 SGHRS and CDR2 YFSETQ come from the germline V gene. This CDR3 has 14 residues. CDR3 DNA sequence: TGCGCCAGCACTCCACGGGGCGGGAGAGGGACCCAGTACTTC. As protein: CASTPRGGRGTQYF.

This clone was seen a single time. The chain carries TRBV7-2 and TRBJ1-6, with TRBD1 matching 9 bases. This CDR3 spans 15 amino acids. The trim removed 5 bases at V and 11 bases at J, leaving 10 bases unmatched. CDR1 and CDR2 (germline): SGHTA, FQGNSA. CDR3 sequence reads: CASSPGTGLTTPLHF. The DNA of the CDR3 is TGTGCCAGCAGCCCGGGGACAGGGTTAACGACACCCCTCCACTTT.

This rearrangement joins TRBV5-1 to TRBJ2-3, with D hard to call. The CDR3 sequence is 14 residues long. Germline V gene lookup returns CDR1 SGHRS and CDR2 YFSETQ. V lost 0 bases, J lost 5 bases, and 10 bases lay in between. CDR3 nucleotides: TGCGCCAGCAGCTTGGTAGGGATTCAAGATACGCAGTATTTT. Its translation is CASSLVGIQDTQYF.

The genes are TRBV30 and TRBJ1-1; D uncertain. Germline V gene data show CDR1 as GTSNPN and CDR2 as SVGIG (reference sequence). This CDR3 spans 13 amino acids. DNA for the CDR3: TGTGCTCTACAATTGGGCATGAACACTGAAGCTTTCTTT. Its translation is CALQLGMNTEAFF.

The chain joins TRBV19 to TRBJ1-2; D is unresolved. Germline V gene data show CDR1 as LNHDA and CDR2 as SQIVND (reference sequence). V shed 3 bases and J shed 5 bases, with 25 bases lying between them. This CDR3 has 18 residues. This chain's CDR3 is CASSMTLGPDYLLYGYTF. The CDR3 DNA reads TGTGCCAGTAGTATGACTCTCGGACCGGACTACCTCTTGTATGGCTACACCTTC.

This clone has just one count. V usage is TRBV2 and J usage is TRBJ2-1; TRBD2 matches 11 bases. J was trimmed by 0 bases and V by 5 bases; bases with no gene match: 3. The CDR3 is 16 amino acids. From germline, CDR1 is SNHLY and CDR2 FYNNEI. CDR3 protein: CASSLTSGSSYNEQFF. CDR3 DNA: TGTGCCAGCAGTCTTACTAGCGGGAGCTCCTACAATGAGCAGTTCTTC.

V and J are TRBV11-2 and TRBJ1-3; D remains ambiguous. This CDR3 region has 13 residues. V shed 8 bases and J shed 7 bases, with 15 bases lying between them. Germline loops: CDR1 SGHAT, CDR2 FQNNGV. The CDR3 coding sequence is TGTGCCAGCCGAATGGACGGACTGAACACCATATATTTT. This encodes CASRMDGLNTIYF.

This chain joins TRBV6-1 and TRBJ1-1; D may be TRBD1 (6 bases). Germline values: CDR1 MNHNS, CDR2 SASEGT. This CDR3 has 13 amino acids. V lost 7 bases, J lost 6 bases, and 15 bases lay in between. The CDR3 DNA reads as TGTGCCAGCAAGATTCGGGGGGCGGCTGAAGCTTTCTTT. Residues: CASKIRGAAEAFF.

The V and J genes are TRBV2 and TRBJ1-2; 7 bases align to TRBD1. Germline loops: CDR1 SNHLY, CDR2 FYNNEI. The CDR3 totals 18 residues. J was trimmed by 4 bases and V by 0 bases; bases with no gene match: 14. CDR3 sequence (DNA): TGTGCCAGCAGTGAAGCCTTAACCGGGACAGCGGACCCCTATGGCTACACCTTC. Translating it yields CASSEALTGTADPYGYTF.

The chain has TRBV6-6 and TRBJ2-1; a possible D gene is TRBD2 (6 bases). V dropped 10 bases and J dropped 8 bases, with 21 bases sitting between them. Germline V gene lookup returns CDR1 MNHNY and CDR2 SVGAGI (reference sequence). The CDR3 length is 14 residues. CDR3 amino acids: CAIRRESASHEQFF. The CDR3 DNA follows: TGTGCCATTCGGAGGGAGAGCGCATCCCATGAGCAGTTCTTC.

The genes are TRBV7-9 and TRBJ1-1; D gene uncertain. The CDR3 contains 16 residues. Trimming left V 1 base short and J 1 base short, with 13 bases between. CDR1 is SEHNR and CDR2 is FQNEAQ in the germline V gene (reference sequence). The DNA of the CDR3 is TGTGCCAGCAGCTTAGATCTGGGGTGGGAGAACACTGAAGCTTTCTTT. It encodes CASSLDLGWENTEAFF.

This clone is medium-sized within its sample. This chain connects TRBV10-3 to TRBJ2-1, with TRBD2 identical over 9 bases. The CDR3 runs 17 residues. Germline V gene lookup returns CDR1 ENHRY and CDR2 SYGVKD. The V gene end was trimmed by 0 bases and the J gene end by 5 bases; junction bases not matched to a gene: 8. The CDR3 here is CAISESQASGDHNEQFF. DNA for the CDR3: TGTGCCATCAGTGAGTCTCAGGCTAGCGGGGACCACAATGAGCAGTTCTTC.

V and J are TRBV5-6 and TRBJ2-1; D is perhaps TRBD2 (6 bases). The V end lost 2 bases, the J end lost 2 bases, and 14 bases lay between the germline ends. Germline CDR1 SGHDT, CDR2 YYEEEE. The CDR3 is 16 amino acids. DNA of the CDR3: TGTGCCAGCAGCTTAGATTGGGGGGTTGCCTACAATGAGCAGTTCTTC. This codes for CASSLDWGVAYNEQFF.

In this sample, this clone turned up a few times. The rearrangement uses TRBV7-9 and TRBJ1-2; TRBD1 matches at 8 bases. With 0 bases clipped from V and 8 bases from J, the junction kept 8 bases outside the gene matches. The CDR3 covers 15 residues. Germline assignment: CDR1 SEHNR and CDR2 FQNEAQ (reference sequence). This CDR3 reads CASSLALGQGLGYTF. DNA for the CDR3: TGTGCCAGCAGCTTAGCCCTTGGACAGGGTCTAGGCTACACCTTC.

This rearrangement joins TRBV14 to TRBJ1-2, with 9 bases aligning to TRBD1. The CDR3 runs 14 residues. Germline trimming cut 4 bases from V and 5 bases from J; bases unmatched to any gene: 5. Germline assignment: CDR1 SGHDN and CDR2 FVKESK. CDR3 loop: CASSLGTGWYGYTF. The DNA for the CDR3 is TGTGCCAGCAGCCTCGGGACAGGGTGGTATGGCTACACCTTC.

This clone showed up just a few times. The genes are TRBV2 and TRBJ1-6, with a weak D call TRBD1 (5 bases). V was pared by 6 bases and J by 7 bases, with 16 bases between. Germline CDR1 and CDR2: SNHLY and FYNNEI. The CDR3 consists of 15 residues. The CDR3, as DNA: TGTGCCAGCAGCGGGACTTGGGGAACCAATTCACCCCTCCACTTT. It yields the protein CASSGTWGTNSPLHF.

J is TRBJ1-4 and V is TRBV4-2, with D uncertain. CDR3 length: 15 amino acids. Looked up from germline, CDR1 is LGHNA and CDR2 is YNFKEQ. V was clipped by 1 base and J by 2 bases, with 8 bases between them. CDR3 amino acids: CASSQVGSTNEKLFF. The CDR3 DNA sequence: TGTGCCAGCAGCCAAGTAGGGAGCACTAATGAAAAACTGTTTTTT.

This chain connects TRBV6-5 to TRBJ2-5; D gene uncertain. V lost 8 bases, J lost 3 bases, and 10 bases lay in between. Germline CDR1 reads MNHEY; CDR2 reads SVGAGI. This CDR3 is built from 12 residues. The DNA of the CDR3 is TGTGCCAGCGGAAGAATAGAAGAGACCCAGTACTTC. Translating gives CASGRIEETQYF.

This chain joins TRBV9 and TRBJ2-5, with a weak D call TRBD2 (5 bases). The CDR3 is 13 residues long. Germline assignment: CDR1 SGDLS and CDR2 YYNGEE. V lost 3 bases, J lost 0 bases, and 6 bases lay in between. Here the CDR3 reads CASSGTDQETQYF. The CDR3 nucleotides read TGTGCCAGCAGCGGGACTGACCAAGAGACCCAGTACTTC.

The chain combines TRBV11-1 with TRBJ2-2; D gene uncertain. V was shortened by 0 bases and J by 5 bases, with 13 bases between the two germline ends. Germline CDR1 reads SGHAT; CDR2 reads FQDESV (reference sequence). The CDR3 extends over 16 amino acids. CDR3 bases: TGTGCCAGCAGCTTAGCCCCTGCAGAAGGGACCGGGGAGCTGTTTTTT. This codes for CASSLAPAEGTGELFF.

This sequence joins TRBV4-2 and TRBJ1-5; unclear D gene. Germline V CDR1 and CDR2: LGHNA, YNFKEQ. CDR3 length: 15 residues. Trimming pared 0 bases from V and 4 bases from J, leaving 10 bases between. The CDR3 DNA reads as TGTGCCAGCAGCCAAGACAGGTTCGGGAATCAGCCCCAGCATTTT. Encoded protein: CASSQDRFGNQPQHF.

V usage is TRBV11-2 and J usage is TRBJ1-1; 7 nucleotides match TRBD1. The CDR3 runs 13 residues. Germline loops: CDR1 SGHAT, CDR2 FQNNGV. The V and J ends lost 5 bases and 3 bases, in that order; junction bases with no gene match: 3. CDR3 nucleotides: TGTGCCAGCAGCCTCGGACAGGACACTGAAGCTTTCTTT. Amino acids: CASSLGQDTEAFF. The full variable domain, its missing parts supplied by reference TRBV11-2 and TRBJ1-1, is EAGVAQSPRYKIIEKRQSVAFWCNPISGHATLYWYQQILGQGPKLLIQFQNNGVVDDSQLPKDRFSAERLKGVDSTLKIQPAKLEDSAVYLCASSLGQDTEAFFGQGTRLTVV.

The gene calls are TRBV6-1 and TRBJ2-3; D gene ambiguous. V lost 2 bases and J 4 bases, leaving 1 base between the germline ends. In germline, CDR1 is MNHNS, CDR2 SASEGT. The CDR3 is 11 residues long. Here the CDR3 reads CASSESDTQYF. The CDR3 DNA reads TGTGCCAGCAGTGAATCAGATACGCAGTATTTT.

The DNA for the CDR3 is TGCAGCTACTCCCGCCGTGGGTCGCTAGAGACCCAGTACTTC. This sequence encodes CSYSRRGSLETQYF. The V and J genes are TRBV29-1 and TRBJ2-5; no definite D call. Looked up from germline, CDR1 is SQVTM and CDR2 is ANQGSEA. Trimming shortened V by 8 bases and J by 4 bases, and 20 bases separated the two germline ends. The CDR3 sequence is 14 residues long.

This rearrangement joins TRBV7-6 to TRBJ2-1; the D gene is possibly TRBD1 (6 bases). The V end lost 1 base, the J end lost 3 bases, and 16 bases lay between the germline ends. The CDR3 is 17 amino acids. Germline CDR1 reads SGHVS; CDR2 reads FNYEAQ. The CDR3 here is CASSLGTPTGNYNEQFF. The CDR3 DNA reads TGTGCCAGCAGCTTAGGAACTCCGACAGGCAACTACAATGAGCAGTTCTTC. Combining the CDR3 with reference TRBV7-6 and TRBJ2-1 gives the whole variable domain GAGVSQSPRYKVTKRGQDVALRCDPISGHVSLYWYRQALGQGPEFLTYFNYEAQQDKSGLPNDRFSAERPEGSISTLTIQRTEQRDSAMYRCASSLGTPTGNYNEQFFGPGTRLTVL.

CDR3 sequence (DNA): TGTGCCAGCTCACAAGGGCCGAATGAAAAACTGTTTTTT. Amino acid sequence: CASSQGPNEKLFF. This sequence joins TRBV4-2 and TRBJ1-4; D ambiguous. The V gene's germline CDR1 is LGHNA and CDR2 YNFKEQ. The CDR3 consists of 13 residues. V lost 8 bases and J lost 5, with 12 bases in between.